This T cell receptor (beta chain) was found in a study of blood T cell repertoires in COVID-19. Here immunoSEQ multiplex PCR was the method, and the copy in TCRdb shows in-frame clones only, minus some. This table has about 210,000 clones, around 82% appearing once. Trimming removed 4 bases at V and 5 bases at J, with 8 bases between. Germline lookup yields CDR1 SGHVS and CDR2 FQNEAQ. The CDR3 extends over 13 amino acids. The V and J genes are TRBV7-8 and TRBJ1-4; possibly TRBD1 for D (6 bases). The sequenced sample consisted of peripheral blood. This TCR was recovered from a man between 50 and 59 years old with active or convalescent COVID-19. The CDR3 reads CASSSQGNEKLFF. The CDR3 region has the DNA TGTGCCAGCAGCTCTCAGGGGAATGAAAAACTGTTTTTT.